One T cell receptor (beta chain) is described in this entry. Antigen specificity is unknown. It was negative isolation that provided the CD8+ and CD4+ T cells, whereas TEMRA cells were enriched by FACS. Trimming cost V 1 base and J 4 bases, with 8 bases left between them. The CDR3 spans 14 residues. The germline gives CDR1 LGHDT, CDR2 YNNKEL (reference sequence). It was with random hexamers that 0.5 to 1 ug RNA was reverse transcribed. The method of amplification for TCR beta CDR3 was immunoSEQ multiplex PCR, covering 54 Vbeta and 13 Jbeta. Via MiXCR, TCRdb re-called the immunoSEQ multiplex PCR reads, giving one row per CDR3 protein. The sample has about 200,000 distinct CDR3 sequences, over 90% seen once. The source of the sample is a study of CD8 T cells in Susac syndrome. Study-wide results and caveats: The authors acknowledged that their TCR sequencing and HLA analysis involved a relatively small number of individuals.

The receptor was derived from a human donor with multiple sclerosis. The chain has TRBV3-1 and TRBJ1-3; TRBD1 might be the D (5 bases). The sequenced sample consisted of CD4+ T cells from PBMCs. CDR3 sequence (DNA): TGTGCCAGCAGCCAAGGACAGTGGGGAAACACCATATATTTT. It translates to CASSQGQWGNTIYF. Using reference TRBV3-1 and TRBJ1-3 for the parts outside the CDR3, the full variable domain is DTAVSQTPKYLVTQMGNDKSIKCEQNLGHDTMYWYKQDSKKFLKIMFSYNNKELIINETVPNRFSPKSPDKAHLNLHINSLELGDSAVYFCASSQGQWGNTIYFGEGSWLTVV.